This T cell receptor (beta chain) was retrieved from a study of control samples from healthy donors and cancer patients (dated by TCRdb to 2018 to 2021). The library came from the immunoSEQ multiplex PCR assay. This immuneACCESS table, as held by TCRdb, lists in-frame sequences with V and J called but not all clones. Of the missing ones, under half trace to an unresolved V gene in checked studies; the others have no known cause. The sample table shows 170,000 or so clones, and 85% to 95% are seen once. Approximately 1.4% of the sample is held by the ten biggest clonotypes. For this clone: The antigen it binds to is not known. Base qualities are not at hand, and no much larger clone is one base apart.

At the junction V is shortened by 6 bases and J by 9 bases, with 12 bases in between. Its CDR3 holds 13 amino acids, cysteine through phenylalanine. Just the 39-base CDR3 DNA is kept, in frame starting at base 1. The germline V gene encodes CDR1 SNHLY and CDR2 FYNNEI. The TCR comes from a woman aged 18-29 years in good health. The chain joins TRBV2 to TRBJ1-6; no confident D gene assignment can be made. The material sequenced was blood. The DNA sequence is TGTGCCAGCAGCGGAATACGGGGTTCACCCCTCCACTTT. This yields the protein CASSGIRGSPLHF. With all but the CDR3 taken from the reference TRBV2 and TRBJ1-6 genes, the full variable domain is: EPEVTQTPSHQVTQMGQEVILRCVPISNHLYFYWYRQILGQKVEFLVSFYNNEISEKSEIFDDQFSVERPDGSNFTLKIRSTKLEDSAMYFCASSGIRGSPLHFGNGTRLTVT.